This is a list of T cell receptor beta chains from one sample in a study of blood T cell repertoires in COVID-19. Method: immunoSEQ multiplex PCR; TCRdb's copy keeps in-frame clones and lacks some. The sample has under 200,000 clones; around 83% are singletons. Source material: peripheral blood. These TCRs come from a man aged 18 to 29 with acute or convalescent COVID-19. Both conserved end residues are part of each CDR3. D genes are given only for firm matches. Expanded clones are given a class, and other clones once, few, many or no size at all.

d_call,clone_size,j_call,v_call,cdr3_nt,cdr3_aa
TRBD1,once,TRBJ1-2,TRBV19,TGTGCCAGTAGTATACTTCCAGGGGGAAAATATGGCTACACCTTC,CASSILPGGKYGYTF
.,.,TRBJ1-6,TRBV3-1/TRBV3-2,TGTGCCAGCGGAGACAGGTATAATTCACCCCTCCACTTT,CASGDRYNSPLHF
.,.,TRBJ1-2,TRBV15,TGTGCCACCAGCAGAGATCAAGAGGTTAGGGGCTACACCTTC,CATSRDQEVRGYTF
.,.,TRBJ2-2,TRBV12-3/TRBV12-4,TGTGCCGCAGGAGGACGGAACACCGGGGAGCTGTTTTTT,CAAGGRNTGELFF
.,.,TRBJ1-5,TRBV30,TGTGCCTGGAGTCAGGGGCGATCCAGAGGTCAGCCCCAGCATTTT,CAWSQGRSRGQPQHF
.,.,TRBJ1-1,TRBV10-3,TGTGCCATCAGTGAGTACAGTTACACTGAAGCTTTCTTT,CAISEYSYTEAFF
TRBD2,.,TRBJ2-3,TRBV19,TGTGCCAGTACGGGCGGGGGGTCGACAGATACGCAGTATTTT,CASTGGGSTDTQYF
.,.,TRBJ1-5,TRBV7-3,TGTGCCAGCAGCTTATGGGGGGGCCAGCCCCAGCATTTT,CASSLWGGQPQHF
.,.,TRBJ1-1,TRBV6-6,TGTGCCAGCAGTTACCAGGGGAACACTGAAGCTTTCTTT,CASSYQGNTEAFF
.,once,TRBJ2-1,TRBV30,TGTGCCCGCCGCAGCCGGACTTACAATGAGCAGTTCTTC,CARRSRTYNEQFF
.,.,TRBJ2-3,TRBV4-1,TGCGCCAGCAGCCAAGATGGGACTGGGGTTGGAACGCAGTATTTT,CASSQDGTGVGTQYF
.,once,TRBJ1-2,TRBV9,TGTGCCAGCAGCGTAGCTACTGAGATTAACTATGGCTACACCTTC,CASSVATEINYGYTF
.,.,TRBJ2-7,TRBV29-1,TGCAGCGTTGCCCTCGGGGCCTACGAGCAGTACTTC,CSVALGAYEQYF
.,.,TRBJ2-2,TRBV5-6,TGTGCCAGCAGCTTGGGGGCGGGGAGGACCGGGGAGCTGTTTTTT,CASSLGAGRTGELFF
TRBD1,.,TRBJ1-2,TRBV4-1,TGCGCCAGCAGCCTCGGGACAGGGGTTAACTATGGCTACACCTTC,CASSLGTGVNYGYTF
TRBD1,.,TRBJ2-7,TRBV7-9,TGTGCCAGCAGCGGATCGACAGGGGGCGCGGGAGAGCAGTACTTC,CASSGSTGGAGEQYF
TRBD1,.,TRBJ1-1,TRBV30,TGTGCCTGGAGTGTAACAGGGGCAAAGAACACTGAAGCTTTCTTT,CAWSVTGAKNTEAFF
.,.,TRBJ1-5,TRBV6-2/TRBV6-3,TGTGCCAGCAGTGACACAGGCAATCAGCCCCAGCATTTT,CASSDTGNQPQHF
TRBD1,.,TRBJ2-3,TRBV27,TGTGCCAGCAGACGGACAGGCCGAACAGATACGCAGTATTTT,CASRRTGRTDTQYF
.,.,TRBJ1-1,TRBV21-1,TGTGCCAGCAGCAAAGGAGGACAGGTTAGGCTTGAAGCTTTCTTT,CASSKGGQVRLEAFF
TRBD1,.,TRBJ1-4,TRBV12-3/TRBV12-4,TGTGCCAGCAGTTTTAGACAGGGTGAAAAACTGTTTTTT,CASSFRQGEKLFF
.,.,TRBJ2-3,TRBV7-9,TGTGCCAGCAGCTTATCCCGGGGAGATACGCAGTATTTT,CASSLSRGDTQYF
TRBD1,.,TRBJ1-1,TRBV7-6,TGTGCCAGCAGCCTCGAGGGACAGGGGGATACTGAAGCTTTCTTT,CASSLEGQGDTEAFF
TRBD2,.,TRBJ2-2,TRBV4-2,TGTGCCAGCAGCCAAGATCGCTCTCTAGCGGGGGTTTCGACCACCGGGGAGCTGTTTTTT,CASSQDRSLAGVSTTGELFF
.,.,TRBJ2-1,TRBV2,TGTGCCAGCACTCCAGGGCAGGGTTACAACAATGAGCAGTTCTTC,CASTPGQGYNNEQFF
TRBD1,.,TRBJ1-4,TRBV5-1,TGCGCCAGCAGCCTCAGGGGGTCTAATGAAAAACTGTTTTTT,CASSLRGSNEKLFF
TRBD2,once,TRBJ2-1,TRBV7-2,TGTGCCAGCGGCAGCGGGTTGCCGGGACTACCCTACTCCTACAATGAGCAGTTCTTC,CASGSGLPGLPYSYNEQFF
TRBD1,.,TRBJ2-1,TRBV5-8,TGTGCCAGCAGCTCACAGGGGAGAGATGAGCAGTTCTTC,CASSSQGRDEQFF
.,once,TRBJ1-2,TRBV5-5,TGTGCCAGCAGCTTGGTAGCGGTTGCGGGCGGCTACACCTTC,CASSLVAVAGGYTF
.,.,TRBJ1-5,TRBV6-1,TGTGCCAGCAGTGAATATTGGTATCAGGCCGACAGGAAAAATCAGCCCCAGCATTTT,CASSEYWYQADRKNQPQHF
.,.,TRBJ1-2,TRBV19,TGTGCCAGTAATCGGGGATCCAACTATGGCTACACCTTC,CASNRGSNYGYTF
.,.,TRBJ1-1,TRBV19,TGTGCCAGTAGTAGCAGGGACTTATTGAACACTGAAGCTTTCTTT,CASSSRDLLNTEAFF
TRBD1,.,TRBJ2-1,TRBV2,TGTGCCAGCAGGCCCGGGACAGTATCGTACAATGAGCAGTTCTTC,CASRPGTVSYNEQFF
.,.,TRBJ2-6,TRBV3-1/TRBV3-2,TGTGCCAGCAGCCAGTTAGGGAGGTATTCTGGGGCCAACGTCCTGACTTTC,CASSQLGRYSGANVLTF
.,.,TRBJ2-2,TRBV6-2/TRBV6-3,TGTGCCAGCAGTTACCGTGCGGTGAACACCGGGGAGCTGTTTTTT,CASSYRAVNTGELFF
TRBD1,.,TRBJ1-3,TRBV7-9,TGTGCCAGCAGCCCCCGGACAGGGGGCAGTATAAACACCATATATTTT,CASSPRTGGSINTIYF
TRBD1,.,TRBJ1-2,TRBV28,TGTGCCAGCAGTGGACCGGGACAGGGACGAGTCTACACCTTC,CASSGPGQGRVYTF
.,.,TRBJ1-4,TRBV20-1,TGCAGTGCTAGTGACTCCGGCAGGGAAAAACTGTTTTTT,CSASDSGREKLFF
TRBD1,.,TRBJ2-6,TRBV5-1,TGCGCCAGCAGTTACAACAGGGGGCTTGGGGCCAACGTCCTGACTTTC,CASSYNRGLGANVLTF